This T cell receptor (beta chain) was identified during a study of cytomegalovirus exposure and HLA in healthy donors. Germline V gene data show CDR1 as MGHRA and CDR2 as YSYEKL. The CDR3 spans 13 residues. Trimming left V 4 bases short and J 2 bases short, with 9 bases between. 60 Vbeta and 13 Jbeta primers were used in PCR. Clones were sequenced by immunoSEQ multiplex PCR, and TCRdb holds only the in-frame ones, with some missing. The top ten hold about 3.7% of the sample, which has roughly 140,000 clones, around 79% seen once. This TCR was sampled from a human donor in good health. Material: PBMCs. The chain employs TRBV4-1 and TRBJ2-7, with a possible D match to TRBD2 (5 bases). CDR3 region: CASSLGLAYEQYF. In DNA, the CDR3 is TGCGCCAGCAGCCTCGGACTTGCCTACGAGCAGTACTTC.